Sequencing of this T cell receptor (beta chain) was carried out in a study of blood T cells in healthy people across ages. Total RNA was isolated from each sample in quantities of at least 5 micrograms. A second PCR of roughly 7 to 11 cycles used a sample-barcoded 5' primer and a J-beta primer mix. Each CDR3 protein gets one entry after TCRdb re-called the 5' RACE reads with MiXCR. The sample has 500,000 to 650,000 distinct CDR3 sequences; about 27% are singletons. A further study also used this sample, focusing on T cells of mothers and their children. From that second work: A few healthy Caucasian mothers, along with their six children, were the donors. Each child gave around 3 million TCR beta CDR3 reads (each mother, over 8 million).

Input material: blood. This receptor was identified in a boy younger than 10 in good health.

The chain's CDR3 is CASSIGWLAGVGREQFF. For the CDR3, the DNA is TGTGCCAGCAGCATAGGGTGGCTAGCGGGAGTTGGCAGGGAGCAGTTCTTC. J is TRBJ2-1 and V is TRBV7-9; 10 positions match TRBD2. Germline-derived CDR1 and CDR2 are SEHNR and FQNEAQ (reference sequence). The V and J ends lost 5 bases and 10 bases, in that order; junction bases with no gene match: 17. This CDR3 is 17 amino acids long.